This paragraph covers one T cell receptor (beta chain) sequence. Profiled with immunoSEQ multiplex PCR; TCRdb holds only in-frame clones, not every one. The sample has 130,000 to 150,000 clones; around four fifths are singletons. This sample stems from a study of blood T cell repertoires in COVID-19. Per germline, CDR1 SNHLY and CDR2 FYNNEI. The V end was cut by 10 bases, the J end by 0 bases, with 10 bases between. This CDR3 is 13 amino acids long. The sequence was collected from a woman aged 40 to 50 who had recovered from COVID-19. Sequenced input: PBMCs or T cells enriched from blood (not recorded which). J is TRBJ1-5 and V is TRBV2; maybe TRBD1 (6 bases). CDR3 bases: TGTGCCACAGGGGTGGTTAGCAATCAGCCCCAGCATTTT. This encodes CATGVVSNQPQHF.